The next 10 T cell receptor beta chains were all read from a single sample in a study of blood T cell repertoires in COVID-19. Only in-frame clones appear in the TCRdb table, and some are missing; sequencing was by immunoSEQ multiplex PCR. The repertoire holds roughly 260,000 clones, with roughly 88% as singletons. Sequencing was performed on peripheral blood. The receptors shown here come from a woman in her 40s who had recovered from COVID-19.

The J gene is TRBJ2-5, the V gene TRBV7-3; D not resolved. The CDR3 consists of 15 residues. Germline assignment: CDR1 SGHTA and CDR2 FQGTGA. The V end was cut by 5 bases, the J end by 0 bases, with 13 bases between. CDR3 sequence (DNA): TGTGCCAGCAGCCCCCTGGGCAGTAACCAAGAGACCCAGTACTTC. Amino acids: CASSPLGSNQETQYF.

This clone was observed a handful of times. V gene TRBV25-1 combines with J gene TRBJ2-3; the D gene is possibly TRBD1 (5 bases). CDR1 MGHDK and CDR2 SYGVNS come from the germline V gene. V lost 1 base and J 3 bases, leaving 14 bases between the germline ends. The CDR3 covers 16 residues. CDR3 protein: CASSESAGLTTDTQYF. CDR3 bases: TGTGCCAGCAGTGAATCTGCAGGGCTTACGACAGATACGCAGTATTTT.

CDR3 sequence (DNA): TGTGCCAGCAGCTTAGATCGACAGGGGGCGGGAGGCTACACCTTC. Encoded protein: CASSLDRQGAGGYTF. The J gene is TRBJ1-2, the V gene TRBV11-3; 10 bases are shared with TRBD1. Germline V lookup: CDR1 SGHNT, CDR2 YENEEA. This CDR3 has 15 amino acids. V gave up 0 bases and J gave up 8 bases; unmatched junction bases: 6.

The rearrangement uses TRBV7-2 and TRBJ1-2; 11 bases align to TRBD1. This CDR3 contains 15 residues. The J segment lost 4 bases and the V segment lost 0 bases, leaving 1 base of the junction unmatched. CDR1 is SGHTA and CDR2 is FQGNSA in the germline V gene. The CDR3 DNA sequence: TGTGCCAGCAGCTTAGCGGGACAGGGGGGCTATGGCTACACCTTC. This sequence encodes CASSLAGQGGYGYTF. Using reference TRBV7-2 and TRBJ1-2 for the parts outside the CDR3, the full variable domain is GAGVSQSPSNKVTEKGKDVELRCDPISGHTALYWYRQSLGQGLEFLIYFQGNSAPDKSGLPSDRFSAERTGGSVSTLTIQRTQQEDSAVYLCASSLAGQGGYGYTFGSGTRLTVV.

This sequence joins TRBV30 and TRBJ2-7; maybe TRBD2 (6 bases). There are 14 residues in the CDR3. Trimming removed 2 bases from V and 1 base from J, with 12 bases in between. The germline V gene encodes CDR1 GTSNPN and CDR2 SVGIG (reference sequence). This CDR3 is CAWSRDSSSYEQYF. The DNA of the CDR3 is TGTGCCTGGAGTCGGGACTCGTCTTCCTACGAGCAGTACTTC.

This clone was counted only a few times. V gene TRBV11-2 combines with J gene TRBJ2-1; D is ambiguous. This CDR3 spans 15 amino acids. The V gene's germline CDR1 is SGHAT and CDR2 FQNNGV. The V end was cut by 5 bases, the J end by 0 bases, with 11 bases between. The CDR3 reads CASSTRFSSYNEQFF. CDR3 sequence (DNA): TGTGCCAGCAGCACCAGGTTTAGCTCCTACAATGAGCAGTTCTTC.

The chain recombines TRBV7-6 with TRBJ2-5; D is uncertain. CDR1 and CDR2 (germline): SGHVS, FNYEAQ. The CDR3 is made up of 13 amino acids. V was pared by 3 bases and J by 4 bases, with 9 bases between. CDR3 loop: CASSFTALETQYF. CDR3 sequence (DNA): TGTGCCAGCAGCTTTACAGCATTAGAGACCCAGTACTTC.

The chain combines TRBV30 with TRBJ1-4, with TRBD1 matching 9 bases. J was trimmed by 3 bases and V by 3 bases; bases with no gene match: 8. Germline values: CDR1 GTSNPN, CDR2 SVGIG (reference sequence). The CDR3 has 16 residues. CDR3 residues: CAWSFGQGLANEKLFF. The CDR3 region has the DNA TGTGCCTGGAGCTTTGGACAGGGGTTGGCTAATGAAAAACTGTTTTTT. Supplemented by reference TRBV30 and TRBJ1-4, the full variable domain reads SQTIHQWPATLVQPVGSPLSLECTVEGTSNPNLYWYRQAAGRGLQLLFYSVGIGQISSEVPQNLSASRPQDRQFILSSKKLLLSDSGFYLCAWSFGQGLANEKLFFGSGTQLSVL.

V gene TRBV19 combines with J gene TRBJ2-7; D gene unclear. V dropped 1 base and J dropped 6 bases, with 10 bases sitting between them. Germline V gives CDR1 LNHDA, CDR2 SQIVND (reference sequence). The CDR3 is 13 residues long. The CDR3 DNA reads as TGTGCCAGTAGTATAGTTTGGCTGGCCGAGCAGTACTTC. It encodes CASSIVWLAEQYF.

The chain carries TRBV4-3 and TRBJ2-1, with 9 bases lining up with TRBD2. Trimming took 0 bases from V and 5 from J; bases not matched to a gene: 8. Germline values: CDR1 LGHNA, CDR2 YSLEER. CDR3 length equals 17 residues. CDR3 residues: CASSQDSAGGVNNEQFF. Here the CDR3 DNA reads TGCGCCAGCAGCCAAGATTCGGCGGGAGGGGTTAACAATGAGCAGTTCTTC.